This T cell receptor beta chain emerged from a study of blood T cell repertoires in COVID-19. Study context: Acute-phase and convalescent COVID-19 samples originated in the United States, Italy and Spain. The analysed material was cDNA or gDNA that came from T cells, B-cell-depleted T cells, or PBMCs.

V gave up 2 bases and J gave up 1 base; unmatched junction bases: 2. CDR1 and CDR2 from the germline V gene are MNHEY and SVGEGT. CDR3 length equals 15 residues. Produced via immunoSEQ multiplex PCR; TCRdb's table is partial and in-frame only. The repertoire includes about 310,000 clones, roughly 90% of them detected once, and 9.5% sits in the top ten. Participant-reported clinical history was the basis for cohort assignment. The sample was PBMCs or T cells enriched from blood (not recorded which). V usage is TRBV6-2 or TRBV6-3 and J usage is TRBJ2-5, with TRBD1 matching 9 bases. This TCR was recovered from a woman aged 35 to 49 who had recovered from COVID-19. The CDR3 nucleotides are TGTGCCAGCAGTTACGGGGGACAGGGCCAAGAGACCCAGTACTTC. Amino acid sequence: CASSYGGQGQETQYF.